The present TCR beta chain was sequenced within a study of cytomegalovirus exposure and HLA in healthy donors. V lost 9 bases to trimming and J lost 5 bases; unmatched junction nucleotides: 1. CDR3 length: 13 amino acids. Germline lookup yields CDR1 WNHNN and CDR2 SYGVQD (reference sequence). This clone occurred a few times. 13 Jbeta primers and 60 Vbeta primers were used for the PCR. Libraries were prepared by immunoSEQ multiplex PCR; TCRdb keeps only in-frame clonotypes and omits some of them. The data hold about 210,000 clones, with approximately 83% observed a single time. The TCR was taken from a woman aged 45-60 years in good health and CMV-seropositive. Sequenced input: PBMCs. The chain uses TRBV10-1 and TRBJ2-2; 12 bases align to TRBD2. The CDR3 DNA reads as TGCGCCAGTGGGACTAGCGGGACCGGGGAGCTGTTTTTT. Its translation is CASGTSGTGELFF.